The T cell receptor beta chain under discussion was sequenced for a study of T-cell reconstitution after alpha-beta-depleted transplantation in children. For TCRbeta, the library was prepared with unique molecular identifiers. TCRdb reprocessed the PCR reads via MiXCR and lists one record per CDR3 protein. The sample includes roughly 200,000 distinct CDR3 sequences, roughly a tenth of them seen just once. This TCR derives from a human donor who donated a stem cell graft to a child with acute lymphoblastic leukemia. Material: PBMCs from the stem cell graft donor, obtained from the stem cell graft.

The CDR3 loop is CASSLIPGQGEGEQFF. In nucleotides, the CDR3 is TGCGCCAGCAGCTTAATACCGGGACAGGGGGAAGGTGAGCAGTTCTTC. V usage is TRBV5-1 and J usage is TRBJ2-1; the match to TRBD1 covers 11 bases. Germline CDR1 is SGHRS and CDR2 is YFSETQ. The V and J ends lost 2 bases and 9 bases, in that order; junction bases with no gene match: 10. The CDR3 extends over 16 amino acids.